This is a list of T cell receptor beta chains from one sample in a study of T cell repertoires in cytomegalovirus infection. TCRdb re-analysed the reads in MiXCR, keeping a single row per CDR3 protein. The repertoire includes hundreds of thousands of distinct CDR3 sequences, 15% to 20% of them detected once, and more than 10% sits in the top ten. The sequenced material came from PBMCs. The receptor set was obtained from a human donor in good health (CMV status not recorded). Some clones in this sample may be carry-over from other donors' samples. Both conserved end residues are part of each CDR3. A D gene is named only where the DNA matches it firmly. Not all rows give a size; the values are once, few, many and, for expanded clones, a class.

clone size: few; V gene: TRBV5-5; D gene: -; J gene: TRBJ2-5; CDR3 protein: CASSLGQNQETQYF; CDR3 DNA: TGTGCCAGCAGCTTGGGGCAGAACCAAGAGACCCAGTACTTC
clone size: few; V gene: TRBV29-1; D gene: -; J gene: TRBJ2-1; CDR3 protein: CSAEDSSSYNEQFF; CDR3 DNA: TGCAGCGCTGAGGACAGCAGCTCCTACAATGAGCAGTTCTTC
clone size: -; V gene: TRBV5-5; D gene: -; J gene: TRBJ1-5; CDR3 protein: CASSLRAPSNQPQHF; CDR3 DNA: TGTGCCAGCAGCTTGCGGGCCCCTAGCAATCAGCCCCAGCATTTT
clone size: -; V gene: TRBV13; D gene: -; J gene: TRBJ2-7; CDR3 protein: CASSLGSKGYYEQYF; CDR3 DNA: TGTGCCAGCAGCTTAGGATCCAAGGGGTACTACGAGCAGTACTTC
clone size: many; V gene: TRBV7-2; D gene: TRBD1; J gene: TRBJ2-7; CDR3 protein: CASSPRWDREVYEQYF; CDR3 DNA: TGTGCCAGCAGCCCCCGCTGGGACAGGGAAGTTTACGAGCAGTACTTC
clone size: few; V gene: TRBV7-9; D gene: -; J gene: TRBJ1-1; CDR3 protein: CASSFSREVDAFF; CDR3 DNA: TGTGCCAGCAGCTTCAGCAGGGAGGTCGACGCTTTCTTT
clone size: many; V gene: TRBV7-8; D gene: TRBD1; J gene: TRBJ1-2; CDR3 protein: CASSFTRGTPQGAEDGYTF; CDR3 DNA: TGTGCCAGCAGCTTCACTAGAGGGACTCCACAGGGGGCAGAGGATGGCTACACCTTC
clone size: -; V gene: TRBV6-6; D gene: -; J gene: TRBJ1-1; CDR3 protein: CASSPYNTEAFF; CDR3 DNA: TGTGCCAGCAGCCCCTACAACACTGAAGCTTTCTTT
clone size: many; V gene: TRBV12-3/TRBV12-4; D gene: -; J gene: TRBJ2-3; CDR3 protein: CASGHGGRMDTQYF; CDR3 DNA: TGTGCCAGCGGGCACGGGGGCCGTATGGATACGCAGTATTTT
clone size: many; V gene: TRBV7-9; D gene: -; J gene: TRBJ1-1; CDR3 protein: CASSLRDDSTEAFF; CDR3 DNA: TGTGCCAGCAGCTTACGTGACGACAGCACTGAAGCTTTCTTT
clone size: -; V gene: TRBV7-3; D gene: -; J gene: TRBJ1-1; CDR3 protein: CASSLTKGLRENTEAFF; CDR3 DNA: TGTGCCAGCAGCTTAACGAAAGGCCTCAGGGAGAACACTGAAGCTTTCTTT
clone size: -; V gene: TRBV20-1; D gene: -; J gene: TRBJ2-6; CDR3 protein: CSARDQVRTANVLTF; CDR3 DNA: TGCAGTGCTAGAGATCAAGTCCGGACGGCCAACGTCCTGACTTTC
clone size: -; V gene: TRBV20-1; D gene: TRBD1; J gene: TRBJ2-1; CDR3 protein: CSASPRDRGLHNEQFF; CDR3 DNA: TGCAGTGCTAGTCCTAGGGACAGGGGGCTCCACAATGAGCAGTTCTTC
clone size: many; V gene: TRBV7-2; D gene: -; J gene: TRBJ2-3; CDR3 protein: CASSSQAGPDTQYF; CDR3 DNA: TGTGCCAGCAGCTCTCAGGCAGGCCCAGATACGCAGTATTTT
clone size: -; V gene: TRBV9; D gene: -; J gene: TRBJ2-7; CDR3 protein: CASSVAGAYEQYF; CDR3 DNA: TGTGCCAGCAGCGTAGCGGGGGCCTACGAGCAGTACTTC
clone size: many; V gene: TRBV7-8; D gene: -; J gene: TRBJ2-2; CDR3 protein: CASSLSQDLLNTGELFF; CDR3 DNA: TGTGCCAGCAGCTTATCACAGGACTTACTGAACACCGGGGAGCTGTTTTTT
clone size: -; V gene: TRBV11-1; D gene: -; J gene: TRBJ2-5; CDR3 protein: CASSLALRGPAEETQYF; CDR3 DNA: TGTGCCAGCAGCTTAGCGCTAAGGGGCCCGGCTGAAGAGACCCAGTACTTC
clone size: many; V gene: TRBV28; D gene: -; J gene: TRBJ1-2; CDR3 protein: CASTSGDRFYGYTF; CDR3 DNA: TGTGCCAGCACCTCAGGAGACAGGTTTTATGGCTACACCTTC
clone size: few; V gene: TRBV18; D gene: -; J gene: TRBJ2-3; CDR3 protein: CASSPHAADTQYF; CDR3 DNA: TGTGCCAGCTCACCCCATGCCGCAGATACGCAGTATTTT
clone size: once; V gene: TRBV12-3/TRBV12-4; D gene: TRBD2; J gene: TRBJ2-1; CDR3 protein: CASSLKFGGTSGALLIF; CDR3 DNA: TGTGCCAGCAGTTTAAAATTTGGGGGGACTAGCGGGGCCCTCCTGATCTTC
clone size: many; V gene: TRBV7-8; D gene: TRBD1; J gene: TRBJ2-7; CDR3 protein: CASSLGLGQGYEQYF; CDR3 DNA: TGTGCCAGCAGCCTAGGTTTGGGACAGGGCTACGAGCAGTACTTC
clone size: many; V gene: TRBV7-2; D gene: -; J gene: TRBJ1-2; CDR3 protein: CASSLRLEGYGYTF; CDR3 DNA: TGTGCCAGCAGCTTAAGGCTTGAGGGCTATGGCTACACCTTC
clone size: -; V gene: TRBV4-1; D gene: TRBD2; J gene: TRBJ2-2; CDR3 protein: CASSQGVAGGPVGELFF; CDR3 DNA: TGCGCCAGCAGCCAGGGGGTAGCGGGGGGGCCGGTCGGGGAGCTGTTTTTT
clone size: many; V gene: TRBV4-2; D gene: -; J gene: TRBJ2-3; CDR3 protein: CASSQEMGGNADTQYF; CDR3 DNA: TGTGCCAGCAGCCAAGAAATGGGGGGCAATGCAGATACGCAGTATTTT
clone size: many; V gene: TRBV6-1; D gene: TRBD1; J gene: TRBJ1-4; CDR3 protein: CASSRPTGENEKLFF; CDR3 DNA: TGTGCCAGCAGCCGCCCGACAGGGGAAAATGAAAAACTGTTTTTT
clone size: few; V gene: TRBV28; D gene: TRBD2; J gene: TRBJ2-3; CDR3 protein: CAATSGGAGNTDTQYF; CDR3 DNA: TGTGCTGCGACCAGCGGGGGGGCCGGTAACACAGATACGCAGTATTTT
clone size: -; V gene: TRBV20-1; D gene: -; J gene: TRBJ2-5; CDR3 protein: CSASTSRRFQETQYF; CDR3 DNA: TGCAGTGCTAGTACGTCCCGGCGATTCCAAGAGACCCAGTACTTC
clone size: few; V gene: TRBV29-1; D gene: -; J gene: TRBJ2-5; CDR3 protein: CSLVGSDQETQYF; CDR3 DNA: TGCAGCCTTGTGGGGAGCGACCAAGAGACCCAGTACTTC
clone size: few; V gene: TRBV4-1; D gene: -; J gene: TRBJ2-7; CDR3 protein: CASSQVQLTGEVEQYF; CDR3 DNA: TGTGCCAGCAGCCAAGTGCAGCTAACAGGGGAGGTGGAGCAGTACTTC
clone size: few; V gene: TRBV5-6; D gene: TRBD1; J gene: TRBJ2-5; CDR3 protein: CASSWGTEGVTQYF; CDR3 DNA: TGTGCCAGCAGCTGGGGGACAGAGGGCGTGACCCAGTACTTC
clone size: -; V gene: TRBV7-9; D gene: -; J gene: TRBJ1-4; CDR3 protein: CASSFDSPNEKLFF; CDR3 DNA: TGTGCCAGCAGCTTTGACAGCCCGAATGAAAAACTGTTTTTT
clone size: -; V gene: TRBV10-2; D gene: -; J gene: TRBJ2-2; CDR3 protein: CASIDRPGELFF; CDR3 DNA: TGCGCCAGCATAGACAGGCCCGGGGAGCTGTTTTTT